A single sample is the source of the 29 T cell receptor beta chains below, sequenced in a study of cytomegalovirus exposure and HLA in healthy donors. TCRdb's table, derived via immunoSEQ multiplex PCR, lists solely in-frame clones and lacks some. Here the sample spans about 160,000 clones, about nine tenths being singletons. Sample: PBMCs. The receptors were sampled from a woman aged 18-29 years in good health and CMV-seropositive.

J is TRBJ1-4 and V is TRBV7-8; D is undetermined. CDR3 length: 12 amino acids. Per germline, CDR1 SGHVS and CDR2 FQNEAQ. V lost 4 bases and J 7 bases, leaving 7 bases between the germline ends. The CDR3 reads CASSSFGEKLFF. The CDR3 bases are TGTGCCAGCAGCTCCTTCGGTGAAAAACTGTTTTTT.

DNA for the CDR3: TGCGCCAGCCTCAATCAGCCCCAGCATTTT. Translating gives CASLNQPQHF. The rearrangement links TRBV10-1 to TRBJ1-5; D call uncertain. CDR1 is WNHNN and CDR2 is SYGVQD in the germline V gene (reference sequence). The CDR3 extends over 10 amino acids. V was cut by 8 bases and J by 3 bases, with 2 bases left in between.

This clone is a singleton in its sample. The chain couples TRBV5-1 to TRBJ2-6, with TRBD1 matching 7 bases. The J segment lost 3 bases and the V segment lost 3 bases, leaving 6 bases of the junction unmatched. The CDR3 has 16 amino acids. Per germline, CDR1 SGHRS and CDR2 YFSETQ. CDR3 DNA: TGCGCCAGCAGCTCCACTAACAGGGGTGGGGCCAACGTCCTGACTTTC. Protein sequence: CASSSTNRGGANVLTF.

The rearrangement links TRBV6-5 to TRBJ2-5, with TRBD2 matching 9 bases. The DNA matches TRBJ2-7 better at its end, which makes the J call doubtful. The CDR3 covers 14 residues. CDR1 and CDR2 (germline): MNHEY, SVGAGI. The CDR3 loop is CASSTYSGSYEQYF. DNA for the CDR3: TGTGCCAGCAGTACCTATAGCGGGAGTTACGAGCAGTACTTC.

V and J are TRBV5-1 and TRBJ2-3; 9 nucleotides align to TRBD1. Germline V gene sequence: CDR1 SGHRS, CDR2 YFSETQ. This CDR3 contains 14 residues. V was pared by 7 bases and J by 5 bases, with 8 bases of the junction left unmatched. The CDR3 nucleotides are TGCGCCAGCCAAACGGGACAGGGAATAGATACGCAGTATTTT. It codes for CASQTGQGIDTQYF.

J is TRBJ2-1 and V is TRBV19; D gene ambiguous. The V and J ends lost 3 bases and 9 bases respectively, with 9 bases between them. CDR3 length: 12 amino acids. Per the germline V gene, CDR1 is LNHDA and CDR2 is SQIVND (reference sequence). The CDR3 spells CASSIEVGEQFF. The CDR3 DNA reads as TGTGCCAGTAGTATCGAGGTCGGTGAGCAGTTCTTC.

The V and J genes are TRBV4-3 and TRBJ1-2, with TRBD1 as a possible D gene (5 bases). The CDR3 runs 14 residues. Per germline, CDR1 LGHNA and CDR2 YSLEER. Trimming removed 5 bases at V and 7 bases at J, with 17 bases between. As DNA, the CDR3 is TGCGCCAGCAGCAAGGACATCCGGGTAGGTGGCTACACCTTC. It codes for CASSKDIRVGGYTF.

V usage is TRBV5-1 and J usage is TRBJ2-7; possible D gene TRBD1, 5 bases. Deletions cut 1 base from V and 7 bases from J, with 9 bases between. CDR1 SGHRS and CDR2 YFSETQ come from the germline V gene. The CDR3 is made up of 12 amino acids. CDR3 loop: CASSLRGREQYF. The CDR3 DNA follows: TGCGCCAGCAGCTTGAGGGGAAGGGAGCAGTACTTC.

The V call is TRBV4-3, the J call TRBJ2-1; 12 bases are a match to TRBD2. There are 17 residues in the CDR3. CDR1 is LGHNA and CDR2 is YSLEER in the germline V gene. Trimming cost V 4 bases and J 2 bases; bases outside gene matches: 6. CDR3 in amino acids: CASSPKLAGGTYNEQFF. DNA of the CDR3: TGCGCCAGCAGCCCGAAACTAGCGGGAGGTACCTACAATGAGCAGTTCTTC.

V gene TRBV7-3 combines with J gene TRBJ2-1; tentatively, D is TRBD2 (6 bases). The CDR3 has 16 amino acids. The ends were cut back, 1 base at V and 4 bases at J, with 14 bases in the middle. CDR1 is SGHTA, CDR2 FQGTGA, per germline. DNA of the CDR3: TGTGCCAGCAGCTTAAGGTCGGGAGCCCCTTACAATGAGCAGTTCTTC. Translated: CASSLRSGAPYNEQFF.

This clone was observed once. The chain has TRBV18 and TRBJ2-1; TRBD2 aligns across 9 bases. The CDR3 is 17 amino acids. The germline V gene has CDR1 KGHSH and CDR2 LQKENI. Trimming at V came to 1 base and at J to 1 base, leaving 5 bases not matched to a gene. In nucleotides, the CDR3 is TGTGCCAGCTCACCACGGCCTAGCGGGGTATCCTACAATGAGCAGTTCTTC. It translates to CASSPRPSGVSYNEQFF.

This clone was counted a single time. The chain combines TRBV4-1 with TRBJ2-7; D possibly corresponds to TRBD1 (6 bases). V lost 0 bases to trimming and J lost 3 bases, with 9 bases between them. The CDR3 sequence is 14 residues long. The germline CDR1 and CDR2 sequences are MGHRA and YSYEKL. The CDR3 spells CASSQEDSLYEQYF. CDR3 in DNA: TGCGCCAGCAGCCAAGAGGACAGCCTCTACGAGCAGTACTTC.

The chain links TRBV28 to TRBJ1-1, with no clear D. This CDR3 has 13 residues. Germline CDR1 and CDR2: MDHEN and SYDVKM. V was clipped by 4 bases and J by 0 bases, with 6 bases between them. As DNA, the CDR3 is TGTGCCAGCAGTTCTTTAATGAACACTGAAGCTTTCTTT. Protein: CASSSLMNTEAFF.

The chain uses TRBV6-1 and TRBJ2-1, with 9 positions matching TRBD1. V was clipped by 4 bases and J by 7 bases; unmatched bases: 8. The V gene's germline CDR1 is MNHNS and CDR2 SASEGT. The CDR3 contains 15 residues. CDR3 sequence: CASSVQGAVVNEQFF. The CDR3 region has the DNA TGTGCCAGCAGTGTACAGGGGGCGGTGGTAAATGAGCAGTTCTTC.

The chain has TRBV30 and TRBJ2-7, with D possibly being TRBD1 (6 bases). The germline V gene has CDR1 GTSNPN and CDR2 SVGIG (reference sequence). This CDR3 comprises 13 residues. Trimming pared 5 bases from V and 2 bases from J, leaving 13 bases between. CDR3 nucleotide sequence: TGTGCCTGGGGACAGTCTTACCCCTACGAGCAGTACTTC. Encoded protein: CAWGQSYPYEQYF.

The chain uses TRBV11-2 and TRBJ2-7; D may be TRBD1 (6 bases). CDR1 SGHAT and CDR2 FQNNGV come from the germline V gene. The CDR3 runs 14 residues. The ends were cut back, 0 bases at V and 3 bases at J, with 9 bases in the middle. CDR3 sequence: CASSLDVRGYEQYF. The CDR3 DNA reads as TGTGCCAGCAGCTTAGACGTCAGGGGCTACGAGCAGTACTTC.

The rearrangement uses TRBV29-1 and TRBJ2-7; 9 bases align to TRBD2. Per the germline V gene, CDR1 is SQVTM and CDR2 is ANQGSEA. This CDR3 is 15 amino acids long. J lost 5 bases, V lost 3 bases, and 11 bases had no gene match. As DNA, the CDR3 is TGCAGCGTTGAGTTTTCCGGACTAGCGACCAACGAGCAGTACTTC. It specifies CSVEFSGLATNEQYF.

The CDR3 spells CASSDGAGNTIYF. For the CDR3, the DNA is TGTGCCAGCAGTGACGGGGCTGGAAACACCATATATTTT. This chain connects TRBV2 to TRBJ1-3, with unresolved D. The CDR3 length is 13 residues. Germline V gene lookup returns CDR1 SNHLY and CDR2 FYNNEI. The V gene lost 3 bases and the J gene lost 2 bases, with 5 bases spanning the gap.

The V and J genes are TRBV28 and TRBJ1-5, with 10 bases aligning to TRBD1. Trimming cost V 4 bases and J 5 bases; bases outside gene matches: 5. The CDR3 has 15 residues. Per the germline V gene, CDR1 is MDHEN and CDR2 is SYDVKM. CDR3 nucleotide sequence: TGTGCCAGCAGTTACCGACAGGGGGCCTATCAGCCCCAGCATTTT. Translated, it gives CASSYRQGAYQPQHF.

This chain links TRBV19 with TRBJ2-1, with 7 bases lining up with TRBD1. The CDR3 is 15 amino acids. Germline V gene sequence: CDR1 LNHDA, CDR2 SQIVND (reference sequence). The ends lost 2 bases at V and 2 bases at J; junction bases unmatched: 3. The CDR3 protein is CASSITGDAYNEQFF. CDR3 DNA: TGTGCCAGTAGTATAACAGGGGACGCCTACAATGAGCAGTTCTTC.

The chain couples TRBV27 to TRBJ2-5, with TRBD1 as a possible D gene (6 bases). This CDR3 comprises 15 residues. Germline assignment: CDR1 MNHEY and CDR2 SMNVEV (reference sequence). V lost 2 bases, J lost 2 bases, and 12 bases lay in between. The CDR3 nucleotides read TGTGCCAGCAGTTTAAACCAGGGGATACAAGAGACCCAGTACTTC. Residues: CASSLNQGIQETQYF.

The gene calls are TRBV28 and TRBJ1-2; D not certain. V shed 3 bases and J shed 7 bases, with 6 bases lying between them. This CDR3 region has 11 residues. Germline CDR1 reads MDHEN; CDR2 reads SYDVKM. The CDR3 DNA reads TGTGCCAGCAGTTTTGGCCTTGGCTACACCTTC. Residues: CASSFGLGYTF.

The chain recombines TRBV11-2 with TRBJ1-1, with 9 bases matching TRBD1. CDR3 length: 14 amino acids. Trimming removed 4 bases from V and 4 bases from J; junction bases left unmatched: 4. Germline V gene sequence: CDR1 SGHAT, CDR2 FQNNGV. The CDR3 protein is CASSSDRGVTEAFF. Written as DNA, the CDR3 is TGTGCCAGCAGCTCAGACAGGGGGGTCACTGAAGCTTTCTTT.

The rearrangement joins TRBV30 to TRBJ1-3; TRBD1 is a possible D gene (5 bases). CDR1 and CDR2 (germline): GTSNPN, SVGIG (reference sequence). Between the trimmed V and J ends, which lost 1 base and 2 bases, there was a span of 12 bases. This CDR3 has 15 residues. The CDR3 protein is CAWSDAGLAGNTIYF. The CDR3 nucleotides are TGTGCCTGGAGTGACGCAGGGCTCGCTGGAAACACCATATATTTT.

The chain employs TRBV5-6 and TRBJ2-3; TRBD1 aligns across 7 bases. V lost 5 bases, J lost 2 bases, and 5 bases stayed unmatched. The CDR3 has 14 amino acids. Germline V gene data show CDR1 as SGHDT and CDR2 as YYEEEE. CDR3 sequence reads: CASRLTGVTDTQYF. For the CDR3, the DNA is TGTGCCAGCAGACTCACAGGGGTCACAGATACGCAGTATTTT.

This chain links TRBV19 with TRBJ2-5; a weak D match, TRBD2 (6 bases). V shed 4 bases and J shed 5 bases, with 14 bases lying between them. CDR3 length equals 14 residues. Germline-derived CDR1 and CDR2 are LNHDA and SQIVND (reference sequence). This CDR3 reads CASSNGGMEETQYF. CDR3 coding DNA: TGTGCCAGTAGTAATGGCGGGATGGAGGAGACCCAGTACTTC.

The V and J genes are TRBV9 and TRBJ2-3; perhaps TRBD2 as D (6 bases). From germline, CDR1 is SGDLS and CDR2 YYNGEE. CDR3 size: 16 residues. Trimming removed 6 bases at V and 1 base at J, with 18 bases between. The CDR3 nucleotides read TGTGCCAGCACCCCTATAGCGGATCTTCGCACAGATACGCAGTATTTT. Translating it yields CASTPIADLRTDTQYF. The variable domain in full, with the rest retrieved from reference TRBV9 and TRBJ2-3, is DSGVTQTPKHLITATGQRVTLRCSPRSGDLSVYWYQQSLDQGLQFLIQYYNGEERAKGNILERFSAQQFPDLHSELNLSSLELGDSALYFCASTPIADLRTDTQYFGPGTRLTVL.

The chain joins TRBV5-1 to TRBJ2-3; tentative D call: TRBD2 (5 bases). CDR1 and CDR2 from the germline V gene are SGHRS and YFSETQ. V lost 0 bases and J lost 0, with 11 bases in between. This CDR3 region has 16 residues. DNA for the CDR3: TGCGCCAGCAGCTTGGGTGGAGAGGGAAGCACAGATACGCAGTATTTT. This encodes CASSLGGEGSTDTQYF.

The chain links TRBV5-4 to TRBJ2-7; D remains unclear. The CDR3 covers 15 residues. CDR1 is SGHNT, CDR2 YYREEE, per germline (reference sequence). V was pared by 0 bases and J by 2 bases, with 12 bases between. CDR3 coding DNA: TGTGCCAGCAGCTTGGTCTTGAGTGGAGCCTACGAGCAGTACTTC. This sequence encodes CASSLVLSGAYEQYF. Using reference TRBV5-4 and TRBJ2-7 for the parts outside the CDR3, the full variable domain is ETGVTQSPTHLIKTRGQQVTLRCSSQSGHNTVSWYQQALGQGPQFIFQYYREEENGRGNFPPRFSGLQFPNYSSELNVNALELDDSALYLCASSLVLSGAYEQYFGPGTRLTVT.